These T cell receptor beta chains were read from a single sample in a study of blood T cell repertoires in COVID-19. The data were produced by immunoSEQ multiplex PCR, yet TCRdb's version contains in-frame clones alone and is incomplete. Of 200,000 to 300,000 clones in the sample, around 87% were seen once. The source material was PBMCs or T cells enriched from blood (not recorded which). The source of these receptors is a woman in her forties with acute COVID-19. Each CDR3 is given with its conserved first and last residue. D genes are given only for firm matches. A row's size may be missing; if present it is once, few, many or a size class.

>TRBJ2-1|-|TRBV28|-
TGTGCCAGCAGTTTCCGGGGGAATGAGCAGTTCTTC
CASSFRGNEQFF
>TRBJ1-6|-|TRBV14|-
TGTGCCAGCAGCCGCGATGATAATTCACCCCTCCACTTT
CASSRDDNSPLHF
>TRBJ2-7|once|TRBV11-2|-
TGTGCCAGCAGCCGCTTCGGGGGAGACTACGAGCAGTACTTC
CASSRFGGDYEQYF
>TRBJ1-1|-|TRBV2|TRBD1
TGTGCCAGCAGTTACACGACAGGGGGCGTTGACACTGAAGCTTTCTTT
CASSYTTGGVDTEAFF
>TRBJ1-5|-|TRBV13|TRBD1
TGTGCCAGCAGCACACAGGGGGTTCAGCCCCAGCATTTT
CASSTQGVQPQHF
>TRBJ2-4|-|TRBV15|-
TGTGCCACCAGCAGAAAAATACAGGGACAAAACATTCAGTACTTC
CATSRKIQGQNIQYF
>TRBJ2-3|once|TRBV7-6|-
TGTGCCAGCAGCTTAGTTCCGGGGATTTCGAATACGCAGTATTTT
CASSLVPGISNTQYF
>TRBJ2-1|-|TRBV10-3|-
TGTGCCATCAGTGAGTCGTTAGGGGCCCCATTCAATGAGCAGTTCTTC
CAISESLGAPFNEQFF
>TRBJ1-2|once|TRBV7-9|TRBD1
TGTGCCAGCAGCTTGGGGACAGGTGGGACCTATGGCTACACCTTC
CASSLGTGGTYGYTF
>TRBJ2-7|-|TRBV29-1|-
TGCAGCGTTGGACATCCTACCTACGAGCAGTACTTC
CSVGHPTYEQYF
>TRBJ1-3|-|TRBV18|-
TGTGCCAGCTCACCGGGCAGCTCTGGAAACACCATATATTTT
CASSPGSSGNTIYF
>TRBJ1-6|-|TRBV6-5|TRBD1
TGTGCCAGCAGTTACCTAACGGACAGGGACTCACCCCTCCACTTT
CASSYLTDRDSPLHF
>TRBJ2-2|-|TRBV5-1|TRBD2
TGCGCCAGCAGCCTTAGCGGGAGCCGGAACACCGGGGAGCTGTTTTTT
CASSLSGSRNTGELFF
>TRBJ2-1|-|TRBV23-1|TRBD2
TGCGCCAGCATCGATGGGGAGCGGGAGGGCTCCTACAATGAGCAGTTCTTC
CASIDGEREGSYNEQFF
>TRBJ2-7|-|TRBV12-3/TRBV12-4|-
TGTGCCAGCAGTTTGCAGGGGGAGCAGTACTTC
CASSLQGEQYF
>TRBJ2-1|-|TRBV7-2|TRBD1
TGTGCCAGCAGCCCGCGGACAGGTATTTACAATGAGCAGTTCTTC
CASSPRTGIYNEQFF
>TRBJ1-1|-|TRBV30|-
TGTGCCTGGAGTAAATTGACAGGGAACACTGAAGCTTTCTTT
CAWSKLTGNTEAFF
>TRBJ2-1|-|TRBV4-1|TRBD2
TGCGCCAGCAGCCAAGATCCGGGCGGCGCGGGAGGGCCGAGGAATGAGCAGTTCTTC
CASSQDPGGAGGPRNEQFF
>TRBJ2-3|few|TRBV12-3/TRBV12-4|-
TGTGCCAGCAAATATGCAGATACGCAGTATTTT
CASKYADTQYF
>TRBJ2-3|-|TRBV11-3|TRBD2
TGTGCCAGCAGCACCCGACTAGCGGGAAAGGATACGCAGTATTTT
CASSTRLAGKDTQYF
>TRBJ2-1|-|TRBV5-1|-
TGCGCCAGCAGCTTGCCCGACAGGACCTACAATGAGCAGTTCTTC
CASSLPDRTYNEQFF
>TRBJ1-3|-|TRBV14|-
TGTGCCAGCAGCCAACAGGGCCCAGGAAACACCATATATTTT
CASSQQGPGNTIYF
>TRBJ2-3|-|TRBV7-9|-
TGTGCCAGCAGCTTAGGCTCCCCGACTAAACTCACAGATACGCAGTATTTT
CASSLGSPTKLTDTQYF
>TRBJ2-2|-|TRBV5-4|TRBD1
TGTGCCAGCAGCCCCCAACCGGGACAGGGTGACACCGGGGAGCTGTTTTTT
CASSPQPGQGDTGELFF
>TRBJ2-1|-|TRBV5-1|TRBD2
TGCGCCAGCAGTCGGCCGGAGAAGCGGGAGGGTAACAATGAGCAGTTCTTC
CASSRPEKREGNNEQFF
>TRBJ2-7|-|TRBV6-2/TRBV6-3|TRBD2
TGTGCCAGCAGTTACCCCGGACTAGCGGGAGGGCCGATGAGCCTATACGAGCAGTACTTC
CASSYPGLAGGPMSLYEQYF
>TRBJ1-1|few|TRBV3-1/TRBV3-2|-
TGTGCCAGCAGCCAAGATCCCGACACTGAAGCTTTCTTT
CASSQDPDTEAFF
>TRBJ1-1|-|TRBV5-6|-
TGTGCCAGCAAAAATCGGAACACTGAAGCTTTCTTT
CASKNRNTEAFF
>TRBJ1-5|-|TRBV19|TRBD1
TGTGCCAGTATGTGGGGACAGGGGGCCAATCAGCCCCAGCATTTT
CASMWGQGANQPQHF
>TRBJ2-3|-|TRBV27|TRBD2
TGTGCCAGCAGTGGGATAGCGGGAGCAATGGAGGCAGATACGCAGTATTTT
CASSGIAGAMEADTQYF
>TRBJ2-1|-|TRBV24-1|TRBD2
TGTGCCACCAGTGAGTCGGGACTAGCGGGAAAAAAACCCTACAATGAGCAGTTCTTC
CATSESGLAGKKPYNEQFF
>TRBJ2-3|-|TRBV18|TRBD1
TGTGCCAGCTCCGTCGATACAGGGGGAAGCACAGATACGCAGTATTTT
CASSVDTGGSTDTQYF
>TRBJ1-5|-|TRBV2|-
TGTGCCAGCAGGCGTTGGAGAGATCAGCCCCAGCATTTT
CASRRWRDQPQHF
>TRBJ2-7|-|TRBV11-3|TRBD2
TGTGCCAGCGGGGAGGGCTACGAGCAGTACTTC
CASGEGYEQYF
>TRBJ2-7|-|TRBV5-1|-
TGCGCCAGCGGAGTCGGGGTGACATCCTACGAGCAGTACTTC
CASGVGVTSYEQYF
>TRBJ1-3|-|TRBV5-1|TRBD1
TGCGCCAGCAGCTTGGCTGGCGGACAGGGCTCTGGAAACACCATATATTTT
CASSLAGGQGSGNTIYF
>TRBJ2-5|-|TRBV5-4|TRBD2
TGTGCCAGCAGCGAAGGCCTAGCGGGACCCCAAGAGACCCAGTACTTC
CASSEGLAGPQETQYF
>TRBJ2-3|-|TRBV11-3|TRBD1
TGTGCCAGCAGCTTAAGTATTTACAGGGGCCTTCCCAGCACAGATACGCAGTATTTT
CASSLSIYRGLPSTDTQYF
>TRBJ1-3|-|TRBV7-9|TRBD1
TGTGCCAGCAGCTACACAGGGGCAGGGGGCTCTGGAAACACCATATATTTT
CASSYTGAGGSGNTIYF
>TRBJ2-7|-|TRBV2|-
TGTGCCAGCAGTGGAGGCTACGAGCAGTACTTC
CASSGGYEQYF
>TRBJ1-5|-|TRBV2|TRBD1
TGTGCCAGCAGCGACAGGGGGCTCGGCAATCAGCCCCAGCATTTT
CASSDRGLGNQPQHF
>TRBJ2-3|once|TRBV15|-
TGTGCCACCAGCAGAGTGGACTCAGACACAGATACGCAGTATTTT
CATSRVDSDTDTQYF
>TRBJ1-2|-|TRBV29-1|TRBD1
TGCAGCGTGATCCTGACAGGGACCAACTATGGCTACACCTTC
CSVILTGTNYGYTF
>TRBJ1-2|-|TRBV2|-
TGTGCCAGCAGCACCCGGGCAGGGAAGGATGGCTACACCTTC
CASSTRAGKDGYTF
>TRBJ1-4|-|TRBV4-1|TRBD1
TGCGCCAGCAGCCGGACGGGACAGGTGTACGAAAAACTGTTTTTT
CASSRTGQVYEKLFF
>TRBJ2-2|-|TRBV5-1|-
TGCGCCAGCAGCTTGGCACTTGGCACCGGGGAGCTGTTTTTT
CASSLALGTGELFF
>TRBJ2-3|-|TRBV19|TRBD1
TGTGCCAGTAGAAGCGGTCAGGGGGCCGCAGATACGCAGTATTTT
CASRSGQGAADTQYF
>TRBJ1-6|-|TRBV27|TRBD1
TGTGCCAGCAGTTTATTTAGGGGACAGGGGGCTTCACCCCTCCACTTT
CASSLFRGQGASPLHF
>TRBJ1-1|once|TRBV13|-
TGTGCCAGCAGCCTCGACAGGCTAGGACCGTCCACTGAAGCTTTCTTT
CASSLDRLGPSTEAFF
>TRBJ2-7|-|TRBV25-1|TRBD1
TGTGCCAGCAGTGGAAGACAGGGGGTATCGTACGAGCAGTACTTC
CASSGRQGVSYEQYF
>TRBJ2-3|-|TRBV5-4|-
TGTGCCAGCAGCTCGCCCCCAGGTTGGCGAAACACAGATACGCAGTATTTT
CASSSPPGWRNTDTQYF
>TRBJ1-5|-|TRBV5-6|-
TGTGCCAGCAGCTTGGCCCCGGGTTTCAATCAGCCCCAGCATTTT
CASSLAPGFNQPQHF
>TRBJ2-3|-|TRBV19|TRBD2
TGTGCCAGTAGTATAGCTAGCGGGAGTGAAGGAGGCACAGATACGCAGTATTTT
CASSIASGSEGGTDTQYF
>TRBJ1-1|-|TRBV3-1/TRBV3-2|-
TGTGCCAGCAGGAACAGGGAAAACACTGAAGCTTTCTTT
CASRNRENTEAFF
>TRBJ1-1|-|TRBV25-1|-
TGTGCCAGCAGGACAGCAACGAACACTGAAGCTTTCTTT
CASRTATNTEAFF
>TRBJ1-2|-|TRBV4-1|TRBD1
TGCGCCAGCAGCCCATTACAGGGGGTCTATGGCTACACCTTC
CASSPLQGVYGYTF
>TRBJ1-1|-|TRBV13|-
TGTGCCAGCAGTCCGACTGGTCACCCCACTGAAGCTTTCTTT
CASSPTGHPTEAFF